This entry is about one TCR beta chain. The data originate from a study of blood T cell repertoires in COVID-19. The wider study: Researchers got acute and convalescent COVID-19 samples from the United States, Italy and Spain. PBMCs, B-cell-depleted T cells, or T cells provided the cDNA or gDNA that made up the material.

In the authors' workflow: Amplification of reference gene primers provided the estimated nucleated cell counts. Here immunoSEQ multiplex PCR was the method, and the copy in TCRdb shows in-frame clones only, minus some. The V and J calls and clone size were taken over from that table, and D and trimming were inferred from the DNA. The sample records approximately 220,000 clones, around 81% being singletons. V lost 0 bases and J lost 5; bases outside the gene matches: 4. The CDR3 runs 15 residues. Germline V CDR1 and CDR2: SGHNT, YYREEE (reference sequence). This receptor was identified in a woman in her twenties or thirties who had recovered from COVID-19. The sequenced sample consisted of peripheral blood. V gene TRBV5-4 combines with J gene TRBJ2-1; 8 nucleotides align to TRBD1. The CDR3 region is CASSLDRGVNNEQFF. As DNA, the CDR3 is TGTGCCAGCAGCTTGGACAGGGGGGTCAACAATGAGCAGTTCTTC.